Listed below are T cell receptor beta chains from one sample, sequenced in a study of blood T cell repertoires in COVID-19. TCRdb keeps only in-frame clones here, not all; method: immunoSEQ multiplex PCR. This repertoire shows about 58,000 clones, around 90% found once; its top ten account for approximately 13%. Sequenced material: peripheral blood. These receptor sequences come from a man in his fifties or sixties with active COVID-19. Each CDR3 is given with its conserved first and last residue. The D gene is left open where the match is weak. A clone size is listed for some rows: how often the clone was seen (once, few, many), or a class if it is expanded.

clone size,V gene,J gene,D gene,CDR3 DNA,CDR3 protein
-,TRBV28,TRBJ1-1,-,TGTGCCAGCAGTGGGCAGCAACTCCTGAACACTGAAGCTTTCTTT,CASSGQQLLNTEAFF
-,TRBV19,TRBJ1-2,-,TGTGCCAGTAGTAGGGAGGGGATCTCATTGCCGGAGACCTATGGCTACACCTTC,CASSREGISLPETYGYTF
once,TRBV4-2,TRBJ2-1,-,TGTGCCAGCAGCCAAAGTCAGGATGAGCAGTTCTTC,CASSQSQDEQFF
-,TRBV11-2,TRBJ1-2,-,TGTGCCAGCAGCTTAGATGGGAGCACCAACTATGGCTACACCTTC,CASSLDGSTNYGYTF
few,TRBV7-3,TRBJ2-1,TRBD1,TGTGCCAGCAGCCACCGACAGGGCGCACCTCGCAATGAGCAGTTCTTC,CASSHRQGAPRNEQFF
once,TRBV5-4,TRBJ2-2,TRBD2,TGTGCCAGCAGCTTGTTAGTGGCGGGAGATCACACCGGGGAGCTGTTTTTT,CASSLLVAGDHTGELFF
-,TRBV7-2,TRBJ2-7,-,TGTGCCAGCAGCTTAACAGACTACGAGCAGTACTTC,CASSLTDYEQYF
-,TRBV28,TRBJ2-3,-,TGTGCCAGCAATCGTATCACAGATACGCAGTATTTT,CASNRITDTQYF
-,TRBV6-6,TRBJ1-1,TRBD1,TGTGCCAGCAGCCGGACAGGCGGGACTGAAGCTTTCTTT,CASSRTGGTEAFF
-,TRBV5-1,TRBJ1-1,-,TGCGCCAGCAGCTATGAGCAGGGGAACACTGAAGCTTTCTTT,CASSYEQGNTEAFF
-,TRBV30,TRBJ1-2,-,TGTGCCTGGACTGAGGGGGTAGGAGGCTACACCTTC,CAWTEGVGGYTF
-,TRBV14,TRBJ1-6,-,TGTGCCAGCAGCCTCGGGTCCTATAATTCACCCCTCCACTTT,CASSLGSYNSPLHF
-,TRBV6-5,TRBJ1-1,TRBD1,TGTGCCAGCAGTTTCGCAGGGGGTCGCACTGAAGCTTTCTTT,CASSFAGGRTEAFF
once,TRBV10-1,TRBJ2-7,TRBD2,TGCGCCAGCAGTGACGGCGGGGGACGGGAGCAGTACTTC,CASSDGGGREQYF
-,TRBV5-1,TRBJ2-1,-,TGCGCCAGCAGCTTGCGGGAGACAAACAATGAGCAGTTCTTC,CASSLRETNNEQFF
-,TRBV27,TRBJ2-1,TRBD2,TGTGCCAGCAGTTCGATCCCACTAGCGGGAGTATCGAATGAGCAGTTCTTC,CASSSIPLAGVSNEQFF
few,TRBV19,TRBJ1-5,-,TGTGCCAGTAGTCGACAAGATTTGGGCAATCAGCCCCAGCATTTT,CASSRQDLGNQPQHF
-,TRBV3-1/TRBV3-2,TRBJ2-3,TRBD1,TGTGCCAGCAGCCAAGGTTTTGGTAGTAGGGGGCGCACAGATACGCAGTATTTT,CASSQGFGSRGRTDTQYF
once,TRBV29-1,TRBJ1-5,-,TGCAGCGCAGCACAGGGTAGCAATCAGCCCCAGCATTTT,CSAAQGSNQPQHF
-,TRBV14,TRBJ2-7,TRBD1,TGTGCCAGCAGCCAGTCCCGGGACAGGGAGAAGTACTTC,CASSQSRDREKYF
-,TRBV19,TRBJ1-6,-,TGTGCCAGTAGTATGAATCTTGGGCAGGGGAGCTCACCCCTCCACTTT,CASSMNLGQGSSPLHF
-,TRBV5-6,TRBJ2-4,-,TGTGCCAGCAGCTTGGGTTCGGTCGGAAACATTCAGTACTTC,CASSLGSVGNIQYF
-,TRBV24-1,TRBJ2-3,TRBD2,TGTGCCACCAGTGAGCCCCTGGGTAGCGGGAGGGTTACAGATACGCAGTATTTT,CATSEPLGSGRVTDTQYF
-,TRBV6-2/TRBV6-3,TRBJ1-3,-,TGTGCCAGCAGTTACTCGGGCTTGGACAACCTTGGAAACACCATATATTTT,CASSYSGLDNLGNTIYF
-,TRBV18,TRBJ1-2,-,TGTGCCAGCTCACCGGGGGGGAGCTATGGCTACACCTTC,CASSPGGSYGYTF
-,TRBV27,TRBJ2-7,-,TGTGCCAGCAGTCCGGCCTACGAGCAGTACTTC,CASSPAYEQYF
-,TRBV24-1,TRBJ1-4,TRBD1,TGTGCCACCAGTGATGGCCCCGGGACAGGGGATGAAAAACTGTTTTTT,CATSDGPGTGDEKLFF
once,TRBV5-1,TRBJ1-6,TRBD1,TGCGCCAGCAGCTTGGAGGGGGCCTCACCCCTCCACTTT,CASSLEGASPLHF
-,TRBV7-2,TRBJ2-4,-,TGTGCCAGCAGCTTAGATCCTCCTCTAGCCAAAAACATTCAGTACTTC,CASSLDPPLAKNIQYF
-,TRBV19,TRBJ2-1,TRBD2,TGTGCCAGTAGTATGGCGGGAGCGACCTACAATGAGCAGTTCTTC,CASSMAGATYNEQFF
-,TRBV11-1,TRBJ1-1,-,TGTGCCAGCAGCTTAGGGAGTAACACTGAAGCTTTCTTT,CASSLGSNTEAFF
-,TRBV7-2,TRBJ2-7,-,TGTGCCAGCAGCTTAAGGCGTGGCGGGGCGTCCTACGAGCAGTACTTC,CASSLRRGGASYEQYF
-,TRBV11-2,TRBJ1-5,-,TGTGCCAGCAGCTTAGGACAATTCAATCAGCCCCAGCATTTT,CASSLGQFNQPQHF
-,TRBV3-1/TRBV3-2,TRBJ2-2,-,TGTGCCAGCAGCTTCTCCCGGGAGCGGAAGAACACCGGGGAGCTGTTTTTT,CASSFSRERKNTGELFF
-,TRBV6-2/TRBV6-3,TRBJ2-1,-,TGTGCCAGCAGTACTATCTATGAGCAGTTCTTC,CASSTIYEQFF
-,TRBV20-1,TRBJ2-5,-,TGCAGCCCCAGGAACCAGTACTTC,CSPRNQYF
-,TRBV5-1,TRBJ2-3,TRBD2,TGCGCCAGCAGCTTGACTAGCGCAACAGATACGCAGTATTTT,CASSLTSATDTQYF
-,TRBV19,TRBJ2-1,TRBD2,TGTGCCAGTACCGGACTAGGCCTAAGGCAGTTCTTC,CASTGLGLRQFF
-,TRBV2,TRBJ1-2,TRBD1,TGTGCCAGCCCGGACAGGAGCTTCTATGGCTACACCTTC,CASPDRSFYGYTF
-,TRBV19,TRBJ1-2,-,TGTGCCAGTAGTGCAAGGTCGGGGTCAACACGTGGCTACACCTTC,CASSARSGSTRGYTF
-,TRBV11-2,TRBJ2-7,-,TGTGCCAGCACACATTTCCGGAGGGGGCGCGAGCAGTACTTC,CASTHFRRGREQYF
-,TRBV5-1,TRBJ2-7,TRBD1,TGCGCCAGCAGCTTGGCATTAAGACAGGGGGGGGACGAGCAGTACTTC,CASSLALRQGGDEQYF
once,TRBV6-1,TRBJ1-2,TRBD1,TGTGCCAGCAGTGAGGGGACAGGGTATGTCTATGGCTACACCTTC,CASSEGTGYVYGYTF
-,TRBV7-8,TRBJ2-2,TRBD1,TGTGCCAGCAGCACTAGACAGGGGCGGACCGGGGAGCTGTTTTTT,CASSTRQGRTGELFF
-,TRBV10-3,TRBJ2-3,-,TGTGCCGGCGCGGCTGGGGACTGGGGCACAGATACGCAGTATTTT,CAGAAGDWGTDTQYF
-,TRBV28,TRBJ1-1,-,TGTGCCAGCAGTGCGACACTCACTGAAGCTTTCTTT,CASSATLTEAFF
once,TRBV7-9,TRBJ1-5,TRBD1,TGTGCCAGCAGCCTAGGGACAGGGAGCGTGAGAAACCAGCCCCAGCATTTT,CASSLGTGSVRNQPQHF